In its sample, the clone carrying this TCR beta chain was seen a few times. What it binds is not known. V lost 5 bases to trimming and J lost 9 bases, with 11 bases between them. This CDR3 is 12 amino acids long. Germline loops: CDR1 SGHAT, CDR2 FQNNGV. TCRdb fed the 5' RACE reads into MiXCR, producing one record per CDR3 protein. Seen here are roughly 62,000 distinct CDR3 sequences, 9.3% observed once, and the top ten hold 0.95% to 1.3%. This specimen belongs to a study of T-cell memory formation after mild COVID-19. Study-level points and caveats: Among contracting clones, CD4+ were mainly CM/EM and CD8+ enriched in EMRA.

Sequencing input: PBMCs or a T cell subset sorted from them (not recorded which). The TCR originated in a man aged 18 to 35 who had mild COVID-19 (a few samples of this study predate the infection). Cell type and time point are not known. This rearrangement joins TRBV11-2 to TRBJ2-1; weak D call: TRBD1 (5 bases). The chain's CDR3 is CASSPGLGEQFF. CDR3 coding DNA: TGTGCCAGCAGCCCAGGGTTGGGTGAGCAGTTCTTC.